This T cell receptor (beta chain) was identified during a study of OX40 agonist ivuxolimab in advanced cancers. Overall study context: Ivuxolimab is a fully human IgG2 antibody that activates OX40 (CD134). Having had anti-PD-1, anti-PD-L1 or anti-CTLA-4 therapy before was allowed, and more than 35% had some.

TCRdb's copy holds only in-frame clones and misses some; the assay was immunoSEQ multiplex PCR. The data contain about 46,000 clones, about 91% of them seen just once; the ten biggest clones take up 4.9%. The receptor comes from an adult with an advanced solid tumor such as melanoma, head and neck, liver or kidney cancer. Material: CD4+ or CD8+ T cells sorted from blood, obtained in a trial of the OX40 agonist ivuxolimab.

The CDR3 coding sequence is TGCGCCAGCAGCTTGACAGGGGGTCCCGGGGAGCTGTTTTTT. Encoded protein: CASSLTGGPGELFF. V gene TRBV5-1 combines with J gene TRBJ2-2, with 8 nucleotides matching TRBD1. Looked up from germline, CDR1 is SGHRS and CDR2 is YFSETQ. With V trimmed by 1 base and J by 6 bases, 2 bases remained unmatched. This CDR3 comprises 14 residues.